The clone carrying this T cell receptor beta chain was seen ten or more times. Antigen unknown. TCRdb used MiXCR to reprocess the multiplex PCR reads, holding one entry per CDR3 protein. Of about 110,000 distinct CDR3 sequences listed, more than 30% are singletons. Breast cancer patients provided tissue from their axillary draining lymph nodes. The data were obtained in a study of breast tumors, draining lymph nodes, adjacent tissues. Overall study findings and caveats: Luminal-like breast cancer showed significantly higher tumor–nontumor repertoire similarity than basal-like. Findings are consistent with lymph node origin and intratumoral expansion of most tumor T cells. Tumor repertoires ranked between lymph nodes and nontumor tissue in diversity, with V and J gene preferences. That most tumor T cells come from lymph nodes remained unproven.

The specimen sequenced was axillary lymph node tissue. This TCR came from a female donor with breast cancer. Some clones in this sample may be carry-over from other donors' samples.

CDR3 region: CSARDGTYEGLFF. The CDR3 DNA sequence: TGCAGTGCTAGGGATGGGACCTATGAAGGACTGTTTTTT. V and J are TRBV20-1 and TRBJ1-4; the D gene is possibly TRBD1 (5 bases). Trimming cost V 3 bases and J 13 bases, with 18 bases left between them. Germline lookup yields CDR1 DFQATT and CDR2 SNEGSKA (reference sequence). This CDR3 spans 13 amino acids.